What follows is one TCR beta chain and its context. What it binds is unknown. This sample was taken from a study of cytomegalovirus exposure and HLA in healthy donors. Overall study results and limits: Clonal expansion, a later analysis showed, was greater in HLA-associated TCR beta chains than in equally common others. In a later analysis, TCR beta V- and J-gene trimming showed a link to a missense DCLRE1C variant.

The PCR had 60 Vbeta and 13 Jbeta primers. Original methodology: Per a later analysis, the number of unique TCR beta chains was around 79 million, of which about 10 million were shared. Profiled with immunoSEQ multiplex PCR; TCRdb holds only in-frame clones, not every one. V and J calls and clone size are as listed in that table; D and trimming were resolved from the DNA. The sample records 110,000 to 150,000 clones, 76% being singletons. Losses at the gene ends were 6 bases for V and 4 bases for J; bases not matched to a gene: 5. The CDR3 sequence is 13 residues long. The V gene's germline CDR1 is MDHEN and CDR2 SYDVKM.

The chain combines TRBV28 with TRBJ2-7, with 8 bases aligning to TRBD2. Sequenced input: PBMCs. The TCR originated in a woman aged 40 to 50 in good health and CMV-seronegative. The CDR3 DNA is TGTGCCAGCAGCACGGGGGGGCATTACGAGCAGTACTTC. Its protein product is CASSTGGHYEQYF.